A selection of T cell receptor beta chains follows, all from one sample in a study of cytomegalovirus exposure and HLA in healthy donors. Sequenced by immunoSEQ multiplex PCR; TCRdb stores in-frame clones only, minus some. The top ten hold approximately 2.2% of the sample, which has 150,000 to 250,000 clones, 65% to 90% seen once. The sequencing input was PBMCs. The receptor source for this set is a woman between 50 and 59 years old in good health and CMV-seronegative. Both conserved end residues are part of each CDR3. Fields, in order: clone size, D gene, V gene, J gene, CDR3 DNA, CDR3 protein. A D gene is named only where the DNA matches it firmly. Not all rows give a size; the values are once, few, many and, for expanded clones, a class.

>.|TRBD1|TRBV11-2|TRBJ2-1
TGTGCCAGCAGCTTAAGACAGGGAGTCTGTGAGCAGTTCTTC
CASSLRQGVCEQFF
>.|.|TRBV5-1|TRBJ2-1
TGCGCCAGCAGTGCGGGACGGTACAATGAGCAGTTCTTC
CASSAGRYNEQFF
>.|TRBD2|TRBV28|TRBJ2-5
TGTGCCAGCAGTCCACTAGCGGGAGAGGAGACCCAGTACTTC
CASSPLAGEETQYF
>.|.|TRBV6-4|TRBJ1-1
TGTGCCAGCAGACCCTTTTTGCGGGAGAGGAACACTGAAGCTTTCTTT
CASRPFLRERNTEAFF
>.|TRBD1|TRBV27|TRBJ2-7
TGTGCCAGCAGTAAACCAGGGGGCTACGAGCAGTACTTC
CASSKPGGYEQYF
>.|.|TRBV19|TRBJ1-1
TGTGCCAGTACCCCAGGGGACCCCATGAACACTGAAGCTTTCTTT
CASTPGDPMNTEAFF
>once|.|TRBV6-1|TRBJ2-3
TGTGCCAGCAGTCGGGAACCCGGACTGACAGATACGCAGTATTTT
CASSREPGLTDTQYF
>.|TRBD2|TRBV30|TRBJ2-1
TGTGCCTTAACCGGGACTAGCGGTTCCTACAATGAGCAGTTCTTC
CALTGTSGSYNEQFF
>.|.|TRBV5-6|TRBJ1-1
TGTGCCAGCAGCTTCGACAGTCCAGGCACTGAAGCTTTCTTT
CASSFDSPGTEAFF
>once|TRBD2|TRBV29-1|TRBJ2-1
TGCAGCGCAATAGTAGCGGGAGAAGTTGAGCAGTTCTTC
CSAIVAGEVEQFF
>few|.|TRBV15|TRBJ1-5
TGTGCCACCAGCAGAGCTCAAACAGAAAGGAATCAGCCCCAGCATTTT
CATSRAQTERNQPQHF
>.|.|TRBV7-9|TRBJ2-2
TGTGCCAGCAGCCAAGGGGGAGCGGGGAGCACCGGGGAGCTGTTTTTT
CASSQGGAGSTGELFF
>few|TRBD1|TRBV4-2|TRBJ1-1
TGTGCCAGCAGCGTCGGGACAGACCACACTGAAGCTTTCTTT
CASSVGTDHTEAFF
>.|.|TRBV5-1|TRBJ2-1
TGCGCCAGCAGCTTAACGGGGACTTCCTACAATGAGCAGTTCTTC
CASSLTGTSYNEQFF
>.|TRBD1|TRBV27|TRBJ2-3
TGTGCCACCCGACAGGGGGTTACAGATACGCAGTATTTT
CATRQGVTDTQYF
>.|TRBD1|TRBV28|TRBJ1-1
TGTGCCAGCAGTTTAATGGGACAGGGGAACACTGAAGCTTTCTTT
CASSLMGQGNTEAFF
>.|TRBD2|TRBV6-5|TRBJ2-3
TGTGCCAGCAGGGGGGGGAACACAGATACGCAGTATTTT
CASRGGNTDTQYF
>.|TRBD1|TRBV4-1|TRBJ2-1
TGCGCCAGCAGCCAAGCCTGGGGTGGGGACAGGTACAATGAGCAGTTCTTC
CASSQAWGGDRYNEQFF
>once|.|TRBV5-6|TRBJ1-4
TGTGCCAGCAGCCTCGGGACTACATACGGGGACGAAAAACTGTTTTTT
CASSLGTTYGDEKLFF
>.|TRBD1|TRBV7-2|TRBJ1-4
TGTGCCAGCAGCTTAGGGGACAGGGCGAATGAAAAACTGTTTTTT
CASSLGDRANEKLFF
>.|TRBD1|TRBV7-9|TRBJ1-3
TGTGCCAGCAGCTCCTTGACAGGGAATGGAAACACCATATATTTT
CASSSLTGNGNTIYF
>.|TRBD2|TRBV28|TRBJ2-7
TGTGCCACCATAGCGGGAGGTCGATACGAGCAGTACTTC
CATIAGGRYEQYF
>once|.|TRBV7-9|TRBJ2-7
TGTTCCAGCAGCTTAATTACGGGCGAGCAGTACTTC
CSSSLITGEQYF
>.|TRBD2|TRBV28|TRBJ2-1
TGTGCCAGCAGTTACCCTTTAGCGGGAGGTCCCTACAATGAGCAGTTCTTC
CASSYPLAGGPYNEQFF
>.|TRBD2|TRBV28|TRBJ2-1
TGTGCCAGCAGTGTGGGACTAGCGGGAACCTATGAGCAGTTCTTC
CASSVGLAGTYEQFF
>.|.|TRBV19|TRBJ1-2
TGTGCCAGTCTGGACATAGCGGATGGCTACACCTTC
CASLDIADGYTF
>once|TRBD2|TRBV10-3|TRBJ2-3
TGTGCCATCAGTGGGAGCGGGGCACACACAGATACGCAGTATTTT
CAISGSGAHTDTQYF
>.|.|TRBV7-8|TRBJ2-1
TGTGCCAGCAGCCGAAGGGGCGCGATCAATGAGCAGTTCTTC
CASSRRGAINEQFF
>.|TRBD1|TRBV5-1|TRBJ1-6
TGCGCCAGCAGCTTGGGGGGACAGGGGAATTCACCCCTCCACTTT
CASSLGGQGNSPLHF
>.|TRBD1|TRBV29-1|TRBJ2-7
TGCAGCGTTGAAGCCCTTGGGACAGGGACCTACGAGCAGTACTTC
CSVEALGTGTYEQYF
>.|.|TRBV7-6|TRBJ2-7
TGTGCCAGCAGCCGATTCGGGGAGTCCTACGAGCAGTACTTC
CASSRFGESYEQYF
>.|TRBD2|TRBV6-4|TRBJ2-1
TGTGCCAGCAGTGACTACCCCGGGACTAGAAACGAGCAGTTCTTC
CASSDYPGTRNEQFF
>.|TRBD1|TRBV5-1|TRBJ2-7
TGCGCCAGCAGCAAACAGGGGGGACCCTACGAGCAGTACTTC
CASSKQGGPYEQYF
>.|TRBD2|TRBV11-2|TRBJ2-1
TGTGCCAGCAGCTTAAGCGGGAGCCACAATGAGCAGTTCTTC
CASSLSGSHNEQFF
>.|TRBD2|TRBV28|TRBJ2-3
TGTGCCAGCAGTTTAGCGGGAGGACGCACAGATACGCAGTATTTT
CASSLAGGRTDTQYF
>.|.|TRBV2|TRBJ1-1
TGTGCCAGCAGTGCTCAGGGGCGTTACAGAAGCACTGAAGCTTTCTTT
CASSAQGRYRSTEAFF
>.|TRBD1|TRBV5-5|TRBJ2-7
TGTGCCAGCAGCTTGGTGGGACAGGAAAACTACGAGCAGTACTTC
CASSLVGQENYEQYF
>.|TRBD2|TRBV30|TRBJ2-1
TGTGCCTGGTCCGTCCTAGCGGGAGGGGATAGCTCCTACAATGAGCAGTTCTTC
CAWSVLAGGDSSYNEQFF
>.|.|TRBV2|TRBJ2-1
TGTGCCAGCAGTGAAGCGCTCAGTGAGCAGTTCTTC
CASSEALSEQFF
>.|.|TRBV11-2|TRBJ2-7
TGTGCCAGCAGCCCTTTTTCCTACGAGCAGTACTTC
CASSPFSYEQYF
>.|TRBD2|TRBV4-1|TRBJ2-7
TGCGCCAGCAGCCAAGATCCGACTAGCGGGTACGAGCAGTACTTC
CASSQDPTSGYEQYF
>.|.|TRBV4-2|TRBJ2-3
TGTGCCAGCAGCCAAGATACAGGGCGCGGTACGCAGTATTTT
CASSQDTGRGTQYF
>.|.|TRBV30|TRBJ1-1
TGTGCCTGGAGACCGGGGTTAGGAGAAGCTTTCTTT
CAWRPGLGEAFF
>.|TRBD2|TRBV5-8|TRBJ2-7
TGTGCCAGCAGCCGGGGACTAGCGGGTCCCTACGAGCAGTACTTC
CASSRGLAGPYEQYF
>.|TRBD1|TRBV28|TRBJ2-1
TGTGCCAGCAGTTTGCTCAGGGGGTCCTACAATGAGCAGTTCTTC
CASSLLRGSYNEQFF
>.|.|TRBV4-1|TRBJ2-2
TGCGCCAGCAGTCGAACTAAGAACACCGGGGAGCTGTTTTTT
CASSRTKNTGELFF